Below, one T cell receptor (beta chain) is given with its context. Its antigen is as yet unknown. Germline V gene lookup returns CDR1 SGHRS and CDR2 YFSETQ. This CDR3 comprises 16 residues. J was trimmed by 6 bases and V by 5 bases; bases with no gene match: 10. The data derive from a study of post-analysis software for immune sequencing data. Unique-molecular-identifier-tagged TCR beta cDNA libraries were used. Once roughly 0.85 to 11 million T cells were used, about 510,000 cDNA molecules resulted. A single record per CDR3 protein comes from TCRdb applying MiXCR to the PCR reads. This table holds under 650,000 distinct CDR3 sequences, around 40% found once. Study observations and caveats: Among roughly five TRBV segments more frequent in patients than controls were TRBV5-6, TRBV5-1 and TRBV20-1.

The receptor was isolated from a girl aged 10 to 17 with multiple sclerosis. Material: blood. V usage is TRBV5-1 and J usage is TRBJ1-6; 8 bases agree with TRBD1. The CDR3 DNA sequence: TGCGCCAGCAGTCCCCGAGGACAGGGTAGTAATTCACCCCTCCACTTT. Protein sequence: CASSPRGQGSNSPLHF.